Here is one T cell receptor (beta chain) with its context. The antigen is undetermined. The data were obtained in a study of early T cells in non-severe SARS-CoV-2 infection. Study in general: Sequenced bulk RNA came from whole blood that was unsorted, and chains were unpaired. Overall study findings and caveats: Matching with VDJdb favored anti-spike CD8 responses (missing private and CD4 specificities).

The CDR3 is made up of 12 amino acids. Trimming stripped 3 bases from V and 3 bases from J, with 5 bases between. Germline V gene lookup returns CDR1 KGHSH and CDR2 LQKENI. Individual cDNA molecules carried attached unique molecular identifiers. Each CDR3 protein is one row after TCRdb ran MiXCR on the 5' RACE reads. The table records under 60,000 distinct CDR3 sequences, 8.7% of them present only once. The sequencing here drew on whole blood, taken at baseline. The sequence was obtained from an adult who was a healthcare worker with PCR-confirmed SARS-CoV-2 infection or an uninfected control (not recorded which). This rearrangement joins TRBV18 to TRBJ2-5; no firm D call. The CDR3 here is CASSPKKETQYF. For the CDR3, the DNA is TGTGCCAGCTCACCGAAAAAAGAGACCCAGTACTTC.